What follows are 28 T cell receptor beta chains derived from one specimen sequenced in a study of blood T cell repertoires in COVID-19. Here immunoSEQ multiplex PCR was the method, and the copy in TCRdb shows in-frame clones only, minus some. The profile shows some 180,000 clones, 70% to 90% of them singletons. The sample consisted of peripheral blood. These receptors were obtained from a woman older than 75 with COVID-19, enrolled during active disease.

The rearrangement links TRBV5-1 to TRBJ2-5; 15 bases agree with TRBD2. The CDR3 runs 18 residues. The germline V gene has CDR1 SGHRS and CDR2 YFSETQ. Trimming took 4 bases from V and 3 from J; bases not matched to a gene: 10. CDR3 nucleotides: TGCGCCAGCAGCCCCGGACTAGCGGGAGGGCCCGTTGAAGAGACCCAGTACTTC. Residues: CASSPGLAGGPVEETQYF.

The chain couples TRBV27 to TRBJ1-1, with 7 positions matching TRBD1. The germline CDR1 and CDR2 sequences are MNHEY and SMNVEV (reference sequence). The CDR3 runs to 13 residues. V lost 4 bases, J lost 11 bases, and 10 bases stayed unmatched. The CDR3 DNA sequence: TGTGCCAGCAGTTCAAGACCGGGACAGATGGCTTTCTTT. Translated: CASSSRPGQMAFF.

The chain recombines TRBV18 with TRBJ1-5; 9 positions agree with TRBD1. The CDR3 length is 16 residues. V was clipped by 4 bases and J by 5 bases; unmatched bases: 9. Germline V gene lookup returns CDR1 KGHSH and CDR2 LQKENI. The CDR3 DNA reads as TGTGCCAGCTCACTTAGACAGGGGGAGGTAGATCAGCCCCAGCATTTT. Translated, it gives CASSLRQGEVDQPQHF.

The chain links TRBV6-5 to TRBJ1-3; D possibly corresponds to TRBD1 (5 bases). There are 15 residues in the CDR3. The V gene's germline CDR1 is MNHEY and CDR2 SVGAGI. Trimming pared 10 bases from V and 0 bases from J, leaving 16 bases between. CDR3 region: CATILRRGSGNTIYF. Written as DNA, the CDR3 is TGTGCCACCATCCTCCGTAGGGGCTCTGGAAACACCATATATTTT.

The V gene is TRBV19, the J gene TRBJ1-5; no clear D gene. The length of the CDR3 is 14 residues. Trimming took off 5 bases at V and 4 bases at J, with 12 bases between the two ends. The germline V gene has CDR1 LNHDA and CDR2 SQIVND (reference sequence). CDR3 sequence (DNA): TGTGCCAGTAGTTCCACGGTGCTAAATCAGCCCCAGCATTTT. It specifies CASSSTVLNQPQHF.

This rearrangement joins TRBV6-5 to TRBJ2-1, with a tentative D call TRBD1 (5 bases). V shed 5 bases and J shed 3 bases, with 14 bases lying between them. There are 15 residues in the CDR3. Germline CDR1 reads MNHEY; CDR2 reads SVGAGI. The CDR3 region is CASSPGWRSYNEQFF. The CDR3 DNA reads TGTGCCAGCAGTCCAGGGTGGCGTAGCTACAATGAGCAGTTCTTC.

The rearrangement links TRBV19 to TRBJ1-2, with TRBD1 identical over 10 bases. Germline loops: CDR1 LNHDA, CDR2 SQIVND (reference sequence). V shed 7 bases and J 7 bases; nucleotides not matched to a gene: 9. This CDR3 is 14 amino acids long. CDR3 nucleotides: TGTGCCAGTACCACCCGGGACAGGGGTGTTGGCTACACCTTC. Translation: CASTTRDRGVGYTF.

This clone has just one count. CDR3 in DNA: TGTGCCAGCAGCTTAGGCGCAGGAAATCAGCCCCAGCATTTT. Translation: CASSLGAGNQPQHF. J is TRBJ1-5 and V is TRBV11-2; no definite D call. CDR1 SGHAT and CDR2 FQNNGV come from the germline V gene. This CDR3 region has 14 residues. V was clipped by 1 base and J by 4 bases, with 8 bases between them. Using reference TRBV11-2 and TRBJ1-5 for the parts outside the CDR3, the full variable domain is EAGVAQSPRYKIIEKRQSVAFWCNPISGHATLYWYQQILGQGPKLLIQFQNNGVVDDSQLPKDRFSAERLKGVDSTLKIQPAKLEDSAVYLCASSLGAGNQPQHFGDGTRLSIL.

CDR3 sequence (DNA): TGCAGCGTTGAAACAGGGGCAGATACGCAGTATTTT. Translation gives CSVETGADTQYF. The chain joins TRBV29-1 to TRBJ2-3; 7 positions agree with TRBD1. Per the germline V gene, CDR1 is SQVTM and CDR2 is ANQGSEA. V trimming: 2 bases; J trimming: 4 bases; junction bases outside the gene matches: 0. The CDR3 extends over 12 amino acids.

The rearrangement joins TRBV5-4 to TRBJ2-3; 7 bases agree with TRBD2. This CDR3 is built from 16 residues. The V gene end was trimmed by 5 bases and the J gene end by 1 base; junction bases not matched to a gene: 10. CDR1 is SGHNT, CDR2 YYREEE, per germline (reference sequence). The CDR3 bases are TGTGCCAGCAGTTCCCCCGGGACTATGGGCACAGATACGCAGTATTTT. This encodes CASSSPGTMGTDTQYF. Based on the CDR3 plus reference TRBV5-4 and TRBJ2-3, the full variable domain is ETGVTQSPTHLIKTRGQQVTLRCSSQSGHNTVSWYQQALGQGPQFIFQYYREEENGRGNFPPRFSGLQFPNYSSELNVNALELDDSALYLCASSSPGTMGTDTQYFGPGTRLTVL.

The gene calls are TRBV27 and TRBJ2-3; 8 bases are a match to TRBD2. Germline assignment: CDR1 MNHEY and CDR2 SMNVEV (reference sequence). The CDR3 totals 17 residues. V was clipped by 4 bases and J by 0 bases; unmatched bases: 9. For the CDR3, the DNA is TGTGCCAGCAGTTCCCTCCTGAAGCGGGAGAGCACAGATACGCAGTATTTT. Residues: CASSSLLKRESTDTQYF.

The chain combines TRBV9 with TRBJ1-3; no clear D. Trimming shortened V by 3 bases and J by 0 bases, and 10 bases separated the two germline ends. Per germline, CDR1 SGDLS and CDR2 YYNGEE. The CDR3 covers 15 residues. The CDR3 spells CASSELPGSGNTIYF. The CDR3 region has the DNA TGTGCCAGCAGCGAATTACCCGGCTCTGGAAACACCATATATTTT.

The chain carries TRBV5-5 and TRBJ1-5; 8 nucleotides align to TRBD1. The CDR3 loop spans 14 amino acids. Germline V CDR1 and CDR2: SGHKS, YYEKEE (reference sequence). V lost 2 bases, J lost 5 bases, and 3 bases stayed unmatched. The CDR3 is CASSFTGGDQPQHF. The CDR3 DNA is TGTGCCAGCAGCTTTACAGGGGGGGATCAGCCCCAGCATTTT. Together with reference TRBV5-5 and TRBJ1-5, the CDR3 gives the full variable domain: DAGVTQSPTHLIKTRGQQVTLRCSPISGHKSVSWYQQVLGQGPQFIFQYYEKEERGRGNFPDRFSARQFPNYSSELNVNALLLGDSALYLCASSFTGGDQPQHFGDGTRLSIL.

The V call is TRBV15, the J call TRBJ1-2, with a weak D call TRBD1 (5 bases). The CDR3 loop spans 16 amino acids. The germline V and J ends were trimmed by 0 bases and 4 bases, with 15 bases remaining between them. The germline CDR1 and CDR2 sequences are LNHNV and YYDKDF (reference sequence). CDR3 sequence: CATSRDLRVGGYGYTF. The DNA for the CDR3 is TGTGCCACCAGCAGAGATCTTCGGGTGGGGGGCTATGGCTACACCTTC.

The rearrangement joins TRBV2 to TRBJ2-5; 8 bases align to TRBD2. This CDR3 comprises 14 residues. The germline V gene encodes CDR1 SNHLY and CDR2 FYNNEI. V trimming: 5 bases; J trimming: 1 base; junction bases outside the gene matches: 3. In DNA, the CDR3 is TGTGCCAGCAGTAGCGGGGGCCCCCAAGAGACCCAGTACTTC. Amino acid sequence: CASSSGGPQETQYF.

The J gene is TRBJ2-1, the V gene TRBV9; 12 bases are shared with TRBD2. The CDR3 is 16 amino acids. Looked up from germline, CDR1 is SGDLS and CDR2 is YYNGEE. Germline trimming cut 3 bases from V and 2 bases from J; bases unmatched to any gene: 3. The CDR3 region has the DNA TGTGCCAGCAGCGACCTAGCGGGAGGGCCCTACAATGAGCAGTTCTTC. Encoded protein: CASSDLAGGPYNEQFF.

The gene calls are TRBV18 and TRBJ2-7; 10 bases line up with TRBD2. The germline V gene encodes CDR1 KGHSH and CDR2 LQKENI. The CDR3 is 16 residues long. J was trimmed by 6 bases and V by 0 bases; bases with no gene match: 8. The CDR3 reads CASSPPWSLAGAEQYF. The CDR3 nucleotides are TGTGCCAGCTCACCACCTTGGTCTCTAGCGGGGGCCGAGCAGTACTTC.

This clone appeared a few times. The chain employs TRBV2 and TRBJ2-7, with D unclear. The CDR3 covers 13 residues. Trimming shortened V by 5 bases and J by 1 base, and 9 bases separated the two germline ends. CDR1 and CDR2 from the germline V gene are SNHLY and FYNNEI. The CDR3, as DNA: TGTGCCAGCAGTATATCACAATCCTACGAGCAGTACTTC. Translation gives CASSISQSYEQYF.

The chain has TRBV19 and TRBJ1-1; 8 bases match TRBD1. Germline lookup yields CDR1 LNHDA and CDR2 SQIVND (reference sequence). The CDR3 length is 14 residues. The ends lost 11 bases at V and 0 bases at J; junction bases unmatched: 8. For the CDR3, the DNA is TGTGCCGTAAGACAGGGGTTGATGAACACTGAAGCTTTCTTT. It codes for CAVRQGLMNTEAFF.

The chain is built from TRBV11-2 and TRBJ1-5; perhaps TRBD1 as D (6 bases). There are 15 residues in the CDR3. The germline CDR1 and CDR2 sequences are SGHAT and FQNNGV. The ends were cut back, 5 bases at V and 0 bases at J, with 11 bases in the middle. The CDR3 sequence: CASSHDRNSNQPQHF. Written as DNA, the CDR3 is TGTGCCAGCAGCCACGACAGGAATAGCAATCAGCCCCAGCATTTT.

V is TRBV2 and J is TRBJ1-5; D not certain. Per the germline V gene, CDR1 is SNHLY and CDR2 is FYNNEI. This CDR3 has 14 amino acids. V lost 6 bases, J lost 9 bases, and 18 bases lay in between. CDR3 sequence: CASRPGTPGGPQHF. The CDR3 nucleotides read TGTGCCAGCAGGCCGGGAACACCAGGAGGGCCCCAGCATTTT.

The chain has TRBV18 and TRBJ1-2; D remains unclear. The CDR3 is made up of 14 amino acids. Germline-derived CDR1 and CDR2 are KGHSH and LQKENI. V lost 6 bases and J lost 4, with 15 bases in between. This CDR3 is CASSLSGLLYGYTF. CDR3 nucleotide sequence: TGTGCCAGCTCCCTCTCCGGACTTCTCTATGGCTACACCTTC.

The rearrangement joins TRBV5-4 to TRBJ2-2; 12 bases match TRBD2. The CDR3 has 16 residues. The V and J ends lost 3 bases and 4 bases, in that order; junction bases with no gene match: 4. The germline gives CDR1 SGHNT, CDR2 YYREEE (reference sequence). The chain's CDR3 is CASSSRTSGITGELFF. In DNA, the CDR3 is TGTGCCAGCAGCTCACGGACTAGCGGGATCACCGGGGAGCTGTTTTTT.

The V and J genes are TRBV3-1 (or the pseudogene TRBV3-2) and TRBJ2-7; 9 bases are shared with TRBD2. Germline V CDR1 and CDR2: LGHDT, YNNKEL (reference sequence). There are 16 residues in the CDR3. Unmatched junction bases numbered 8, after V lost 5 bases and J lost 0 bases. DNA of the CDR3: TGTGCCAGCAGCGATCCGGGACTAGCAAGCTCCTACGAGCAGTACTTC. It encodes CASSDPGLASSYEQYF.

The chain joins TRBV7-8 to TRBJ1-1, with 10 bases identical to TRBD1. CDR3 length equals 13 residues. From germline, CDR1 is SGHVS and CDR2 FQNEAQ. J lost 5 bases, V lost 3 bases, and 0 bases had no gene match. Here the CDR3 DNA reads TGTGCCAGCAGCTTGGGACAGGGGACTGAAGCTTTCTTT. It yields the protein CASSLGQGTEAFF.

This sequence joins TRBV6-2 or TRBV6-3 and TRBJ2-7; no firm D call. CDR1 and CDR2 (germline): MNHEY, SVGEGT. The CDR3 totals 12 residues. Trimming stripped 5 bases from V and 3 bases from J, with 8 bases between. The CDR3 nucleotides are TGTGCCAGCAGTCTCCCCCTCTACGAGCAGTACTTC. As protein: CASSLPLYEQYF.

The chain recombines TRBV28 with TRBJ1-5; TRBD1 is a possible D gene (6 bases). V was pared by 1 base and J by 5 bases, with 21 bases between. Per germline, CDR1 MDHEN and CDR2 SYDVKM. The CDR3 is 18 amino acids. CDR3 in amino acids: CASSLFGANQGFHQPQHF. In nucleotides, the CDR3 is TGTGCCAGCAGTTTATTCGGGGCGAACCAGGGGTTCCATCAGCCCCAGCATTTT.

This chain joins TRBV15 and TRBJ2-7; 8 nucleotides agree with TRBD1. This CDR3 has 15 amino acids. After removal of 5 bases from V and 4 bases from J, the junction contained 10 bases not matched to a gene. CDR1 is LNHNV and CDR2 is YYDKDF in the germline V gene (reference sequence). The CDR3 coding sequence is TGTGCCACCAGCTCAGCAGGGGGCGCGTCATACGAGCAGTACTTC. Translated, it gives CATSSAGGASYEQYF.